Each of the 20 T cell receptor beta chains below was sequenced from the same sample in a study of glioma-infiltrating T cells after dendritic cell vaccination. Time point here: after dendritic cell vaccination, including at tumor progression/relapse. Repertoires were generated with immunoSEQ multiplex PCR, while TCRdb's copy carries only in-frame clones and drops some. The sample has more than 95,000 clones, almost 90% seen once. This sample comprised blood, obtained after dendritic cell vaccination. These receptor sequences come from a human donor with glioblastoma.

The chain recombines TRBV7-9 with TRBJ2-7; D is unclear. The length of the CDR3 is 12 residues. V gave up 1 base and J gave up 13 bases, with 14 bases separating them. CDR1 is SEHNR, CDR2 FQNEAQ, per germline (reference sequence). The CDR3 bases are TGTGCCAGCAGCTTAGATGCCAGGTCGCTATACTTC. Translation gives CASSLDARSLYF.

This sequence joins TRBV10-2 and TRBJ1-6; TRBD1 might be the D (5 bases). Trimming stripped 7 bases from V and 10 bases from J, with 17 bases between. This CDR3 contains 14 residues. Germline CDR1 WSHSY, CDR2 SAAADI. The CDR3 DNA reads as TGCGCCAGCACCCCGACAGACACCAGGTCACCCCTCCACTTT. Translating gives CASTPTDTRSPLHF.

This clone was seen a handful of times. The chain combines TRBV2 with TRBJ1-3, with D tentatively TRBD1 (6 bases). V was cut by 6 bases and J by 4 bases, with 13 bases left in between. CDR1 and CDR2 from the germline V gene are SNHLY and FYNNEI. The CDR3 is 14 residues long. CDR3 loop: CASRVGGLGNTIYF. CDR3 nucleotide sequence: TGTGCCAGCAGGGTCGGGGGGCTGGGAAACACCATATATTTT. The variable domain in full, with the rest retrieved from reference TRBV2 and TRBJ1-3, is EPEVTQTPSHQVTQMGQEVILRCVPISNHLYFYWYRQILGQKVEFLVSFYNNEISEKSEIFDDQFSVERPDGSNFTLKIRSTKLEDSAMYFCASRVGGLGNTIYFGEGSWLTVV.

The chain recombines TRBV19 with TRBJ2-7; the match to TRBD1 covers 10 bases. Germline assignment: CDR1 LNHDA and CDR2 SQIVND (reference sequence). The ends lost 5 bases at V and 2 bases at J; junction bases unmatched: 6. The CDR3 covers 15 residues. The CDR3 region has the DNA TGTGCCAGTAGTCCACGGACAGGGGGTCCCTACGAGCAGTACTTC. It yields the protein CASSPRTGGPYEQYF.

The V and J genes are TRBV9 and TRBJ2-5; 7 bases are shared with TRBD2. The CDR3 runs 15 residues. Trimming removed 0 bases from V and 5 bases from J; junction bases left unmatched: 7. Germline CDR1 is SGDLS and CDR2 is YYNGEE. CDR3 amino acids: CASSVDEREGETQYF. Here the CDR3 DNA reads TGTGCCAGCAGCGTAGACGAGCGGGAAGGGGAGACCCAGTACTTC.

This clone is a singleton in its sample. This chain joins TRBV4-1 and TRBJ2-7; 14 bases match TRBD2. The CDR3 is 17 amino acids. V gave up 3 bases and J gave up 4 bases; unmatched junction bases: 8. The germline V gene encodes CDR1 MGHRA and CDR2 YSYEKL. CDR3 in DNA: TGCGCCAGCAGCCAGGATAGACTAGCGGGGGGGGCTTACGAGCAGTACTTC. Translated: CASSQDRLAGGAYEQYF.

This chain joins TRBV30 and TRBJ2-3, with TRBD2 identical over 10 bases. Per germline, CDR1 GTSNPN and CDR2 SVGIG (reference sequence). J lost 7 bases, V lost 3 bases, and 16 bases had no gene match. The CDR3 is 17 amino acids. CDR3: CAWSAKRSGRARNTQYF. CDR3 nucleotide sequence: TGTGCCTGGAGCGCCAAGCGGAGCGGGAGGGCCCGAAATACGCAGTATTTT.

This sequence joins TRBV7-9 and TRBJ2-3; D gene uncertain. The CDR3 runs 12 residues. Germline CDR1 and CDR2: SEHNR and FQNEAQ (reference sequence). V was trimmed by 3 bases and J by 4 bases, leaving 5 bases between them. DNA of the CDR3: TGTGCCAGCAGCTTGAGTCCAGATACGCAGTATTTT. Its protein is CASSLSPDTQYF.

The chain's CDR3 is CASSSGLGPSLGANVLTF. CDR3 nucleotides: TGTGCCAGCAGCTCCGGCCTGGGGCCCTCTCTCGGGGCCAACGTCCTGACTTTC. The rearrangement links TRBV5-4 to TRBJ2-6, with D perhaps matching TRBD1 (5 bases). This CDR3 comprises 18 residues. The V end lost 3 bases, the J end lost 4 bases, and 20 bases lay between the germline ends. Per the germline V gene, CDR1 is SGHNT and CDR2 is YYREEE (reference sequence).

The chain's CDR3 is CASSLDLTDGRGIEQYF. For the CDR3, the DNA is TGTGCCAGCAGCTTAGATTTGACAGATGGAAGGGGTATCGAGCAGTACTTC. The rearrangement joins TRBV11-3 to TRBJ2-7, with D possibly matching TRBD1 (5 bases). Per germline, CDR1 SGHNT and CDR2 YENEEA. V shed 0 bases and J shed 6 bases, with 21 bases lying between them. The CDR3 runs to 17 residues.

V is TRBV5-1 and J is TRBJ1-4; 11 bases agree with TRBD1. CDR1 SGHRS and CDR2 YFSETQ come from the germline V gene. Trimming cost V 1 base and J 5 bases; bases outside gene matches: 16. The CDR3 contains 20 residues. CDR3 nucleotide sequence: TGCGCCAGCAGCTTGACTGGGATAGAGGACAGGGGGCAAAAAAATGAAAAACTGTTTTTT. Translation: CASSLTGIEDRGQKNEKLFF.

The chain is built from TRBV11-1 and TRBJ2-7; 13 nucleotides align to TRBD2. Germline trimming cut 3 bases from V and 2 bases from J; bases unmatched to any gene: 7. CDR3 length: 17 residues. Germline V gene lookup returns CDR1 SGHAT and CDR2 FQDESV (reference sequence). The CDR3 nucleotides are TGTGCCAGCAGCTTGACTAGCGGGGGGTCTAGGGCCTACGAGCAGTACTTC. It codes for CASSLTSGGSRAYEQYF.

The CDR3 coding sequence is TGCGCCAGCAGCCCGGACAGACCGAGCACCGGGGAGCTGTTTTTT. Its protein is CASSPDRPSTGELFF. The chain couples TRBV5-1 to TRBJ2-2; possibly TRBD1 for D (6 bases). Germline CDR1 reads SGHRS; CDR2 reads YFSETQ. V gave up 4 bases and J gave up 4 bases, with 14 bases separating them. CDR3 length: 15 amino acids.

With respect to this clone: The sample holds other DNA sequences that translate to the same CDR3. The gene calls are TRBV5-1 and TRBJ1-3; possibly TRBD1 for D (6 bases). Germline V lookup: CDR1 SGHRS, CDR2 YFSETQ. With 0 bases removed from V and 4 bases from J, the gap between germline ends came to 11 bases. CDR3 size: 15 residues. The CDR3 region is CASSLETGRGNTIYF. The CDR3 coding sequence is TGCGCCAGCAGCTTGGAGACAGGCCGCGGAAACACCATATATTTT.

This chain links TRBV2 with TRBJ2-7, with D perhaps matching TRBD2 (5 bases). This CDR3 contains 14 residues. Trimming removed 4 bases at V and 0 bases at J, with 10 bases between. The germline V gene has CDR1 SNHLY and CDR2 FYNNEI. As DNA, the CDR3 is TGTGCCAGCAGTGCCGAGGGTCTCTCCTACGAGCAGTACTTC. This gives the protein CASSAEGLSYEQYF.

The J gene is TRBJ1-2, the V gene TRBV19; D is undetermined. V dropped 4 bases and J dropped 2 bases, with 8 bases sitting between them. The CDR3 runs to 13 residues. Germline CDR1 reads LNHDA; CDR2 reads SQIVND (reference sequence). The CDR3 DNA is TGTGCCAGTAGTACCAGAGGGAACTATGGCTACACCTTC. Protein product: CASSTRGNYGYTF.

This clone was found once. V usage is TRBV5-5 and J usage is TRBJ1-1; 7 nucleotides match TRBD1. CDR1 and CDR2 (germline): SGHKS, YYEKEE (reference sequence). The CDR3 totals 18 residues. After removal of 3 bases from V and 0 bases from J, the junction contained 14 bases not matched to a gene. CDR3 DNA sequence: TGTGCCAGCAGCTGGCCGACCGGGACAGCTATCATGAACACTGAAGCTTTCTTT. Translating it yields CASSWPTGTAIMNTEAFF.

The gene calls are TRBV18 and TRBJ1-6; 7 bases line up with TRBD1. This CDR3 has 14 amino acids. Trimming took 3 bases from V and 10 from J; bases not matched to a gene: 6. Germline V gene lookup returns CDR1 KGHSH and CDR2 LQKENI. The CDR3 loop is CASSPGDSRSPLHF. CDR3 bases: TGTGCCAGCTCACCCGGGGACAGCCGATCACCCCTCCACTTT.

The DNA of the CDR3 is TGTGCCACCAAATCCGGTTGGGCAGAAGGAAACTCTGGAAACACCATATATTTT. It translates to CATKSGWAEGNSGNTIYF. This chain links TRBV5-7 with TRBJ1-3, with unresolved D. TRBV5-7 is marked as an open reading frame, function uncertain. V shed 9 bases and J shed 0 bases, with 25 bases lying between them. This CDR3 contains 18 residues.

A few counts support this clone. The gene calls are TRBV5-3 and TRBJ2-5; a weak D match, TRBD1 (6 bases). TRBV5-3 is sorted into the ORF group, with uncertain function. CDR3 size: 14 residues. V shed 8 bases and J shed 2 bases, with 16 bases lying between them. The CDR3 bases are TGTGCCAGGCGCCGGGACACCACTCAAGAGACCCAGTACTTC. This encodes CARRRDTTQETQYF.